A selection of T cell receptor beta chains follows, all from one sample in a study of blood T cell repertoires in COVID-19. Some clones are missing from TCRdb's copy, which holds only in-frame ones; the method was immunoSEQ multiplex PCR. This sample carries about 170,000 clones, 84% of them seen once, and the ten largest clones take roughly 2.5%. The sample comprised peripheral blood. The receptors shown here come from a woman aged 80 or over with COVID-19, enrolled during active disease. The CDR3 runs from the conserved cysteine through the conserved F or W. A D gene is named only where the DNA matches it firmly. Clone size is not always given. Where it is, it says once, few, many or a class for expanded clones.

d_call: TRBD1
v_call: TRBV27
clone_size: few
j_call: TRBJ1-6
cdr3_nt: TGTGCCACCCCGACAGGGTCGGTGGTAGAGTCACCCCTCCACTTT
cdr3_aa: CATPTGSVVESPLHF

d_call: NA
v_call: TRBV5-1
clone_size: NA
j_call: TRBJ2-2
cdr3_nt: TGCGCCAGCAGCCTACAGGGTTCGGGGAACACCGGGGAGCTGTTTTTT
cdr3_aa: CASSLQGSGNTGELFF

d_call: TRBD1
v_call: TRBV12-3/TRBV12-4
clone_size: NA
j_call: TRBJ1-2
cdr3_nt: TGTGCCAGCAGCCGAAGACAGGGTCGTGGCTACACCTTC
cdr3_aa: CASSRRQGRGYTF

d_call: NA
v_call: TRBV5-4
clone_size: NA
j_call: TRBJ1-4
cdr3_nt: TGTGCCAGCAGCGCCTATAATGAAAAACTGTTTTTT
cdr3_aa: CASSAYNEKLFF

d_call: TRBD1
v_call: TRBV7-3
clone_size: NA
j_call: TRBJ2-6
cdr3_nt: TGTGCCAGCAGCTTAAGGGGCGGGCAGGGGGCGTCCGGGGCCAACGTCCTGACTTTC
cdr3_aa: CASSLRGGQGASGANVLTF

d_call: TRBD1
v_call: TRBV19
clone_size: NA
j_call: TRBJ1-1
cdr3_nt: TGTGCCAGTATGGTGGTGGACAGGGAAATAACTGAAGCTTTCTTT
cdr3_aa: CASMVVDREITEAFF

d_call: NA
v_call: TRBV2
clone_size: few
j_call: TRBJ1-1
cdr3_nt: TGTGCCAGCAGTGTGTGGCAGGGGAACACTGAAGCTTTCTTT
cdr3_aa: CASSVWQGNTEAFF

d_call: NA
v_call: TRBV9
clone_size: NA
j_call: TRBJ1-2
cdr3_nt: TGTGCCAGCAGCGTAGTTTCAGGTCACCATGGCTACACCTTC
cdr3_aa: CASSVVSGHHGYTF

d_call: TRBD2
v_call: TRBV27
clone_size: NA
j_call: TRBJ2-4
cdr3_nt: TGTGCCAGCAGTTTATCAGGGCGGGAGGCTTTAGCCAAAAACATTCAGTACTTC
cdr3_aa: CASSLSGREALAKNIQYF

d_call: NA
v_call: TRBV18
clone_size: once
j_call: TRBJ2-3
cdr3_nt: TGTGCCAGCTCACGACAGGCCGCACCCCCTAACACAGATACGCAGTATTTT
cdr3_aa: CASSRQAAPPNTDTQYF

d_call: TRBD1
v_call: TRBV6-2/TRBV6-3
clone_size: few
j_call: TRBJ2-7
cdr3_nt: TGTGCCAGCAGCCGACAGGGAGTTTCCCTGGAGCAGTACTTC
cdr3_aa: CASSRQGVSLEQYF

d_call: NA
v_call: TRBV7-2
clone_size: NA
j_call: TRBJ1-1
cdr3_nt: TGTGCCAGCAGCTTCATGGGGGCGGACACTGAAGCTTTCTTT
cdr3_aa: CASSFMGADTEAFF

d_call: TRBD2
v_call: TRBV18
clone_size: NA
j_call: TRBJ2-3
cdr3_nt: TGTGCCAGCTCACCGCTTAGCGGGGGGTGGACAGATACGCAGTATTTT
cdr3_aa: CASSPLSGGWTDTQYF

d_call: NA
v_call: TRBV3-1/TRBV3-2
clone_size: NA
j_call: TRBJ2-7
cdr3_nt: TGTGCCAGCAGTTATGACCTAGCGCCCTACGAGCAGTACTTC
cdr3_aa: CASSYDLAPYEQYF

d_call: TRBD1
v_call: TRBV27
clone_size: few
j_call: TRBJ2-7
cdr3_nt: TGTGCCAGCAGTTTATTCAGGACAGGGGTCCCCTACGAGCAGTACTTC
cdr3_aa: CASSLFRTGVPYEQYF

d_call: NA
v_call: TRBV9
clone_size: NA
j_call: TRBJ2-5
cdr3_nt: TGTGCCAGCAGCGTGGCGGGATTAGAGACCCAGTACTTC
cdr3_aa: CASSVAGLETQYF

d_call: NA
v_call: TRBV9
clone_size: NA
j_call: TRBJ2-7
cdr3_nt: TGTGCCAGCAGCCAGTGGAGGGACCCCTACGAGCAGTACTTC
cdr3_aa: CASSQWRDPYEQYF